These 19 T cell receptor beta chains came from one sample sequenced in a study of cytomegalovirus exposure and HLA in healthy donors. The primer mix had 60 Vbeta and 13 Jbeta primers. The data were produced by immunoSEQ multiplex PCR, yet TCRdb's version contains in-frame clones alone and is incomplete. Of around 220,000 clones in the sample, 65% to 90% are singletons; the top ten hold 1.4%. The sample comprised PBMCs. The receptors were sampled from a girl between 5 and 17 years old in good health and CMV-seronegative.

The V gene is TRBV4-2, the J gene TRBJ1-1, with a tentative D call TRBD1 (5 bases). The ends were cut back, 0 bases at V and 1 base at J, with 9 bases in the middle. Germline lookup yields CDR1 LGHNA and CDR2 YNFKEQ. The CDR3 consists of 15 residues. The CDR3 nucleotides are TGTGCCAGCAGCCAAGAAGACAGACAGAACACTGAAGCTTTCTTT. As protein: CASSQEDRQNTEAFF.

In DNA, the CDR3 is TGTGCCAGCTCACCAGTACAGGGAGTGCACGAGCAGTACTTC. Amino acid sequence: CASSPVQGVHEQYF. The chain has TRBV18 and TRBJ2-7; D is possibly TRBD1 (6 bases). The CDR3 consists of 14 residues. The V end lost 2 bases, the J end lost 5 bases, and 13 bases lay between the germline ends. Germline V gene data show CDR1 as KGHSH and CDR2 as LQKENI.

The chain uses TRBV5-1 and TRBJ2-3; no firm D call. The CDR3 consists of 13 residues. Looked up from germline, CDR1 is SGHRS and CDR2 is YFSETQ. Between the trimmed V and J ends, which lost 2 bases and 6 bases, there was a span of 10 bases. In DNA, the CDR3 is TGCGCCAGCAGCTTTAAGAGCGCGGATACGCAGTATTTT. This gives the protein CASSFKSADTQYF. Based on the CDR3 plus reference TRBV5-1 and TRBJ2-3, the full variable domain is KAGVTQTPRYLIKTRGQQVTLSCSPISGHRSVSWYQQTPGQGLQFLFEYFSETQRNKGNFPGRFSGRQFSNSRSEMNVSTLELGDSALYLCASSFKSADTQYFGPGTRLTVL.

The chain couples TRBV2 to TRBJ1-5, with D maybe TRBD1 (6 bases). Trimming took off 3 bases at V and 7 bases at J, with 16 bases between the two ends. CDR1 and CDR2 from the germline V gene are SNHLY and FYNNEI. The CDR3 is 15 amino acids. This chain's CDR3 is CASSDSGDGWQPQHF. The CDR3 region has the DNA TGTGCCAGCAGTGATTCAGGGGACGGTTGGCAGCCCCAGCATTTT.

This clone was counted many times. The rearrangement links TRBV19 to TRBJ2-7, with 9 bases fitting TRBD1. J gave up 5 bases and V 1 base, and 6 bases lay outside the gene matches. Germline CDR1 is LNHDA and CDR2 is SQIVND (reference sequence). CDR3 length equals 15 residues. CDR3 loop: CASSIGGTGSDEQYF. The CDR3 nucleotides read TGTGCCAGTAGTATAGGAGGGACAGGGTCGGACGAGCAGTACTTC.

The chain carries TRBV6-1 and TRBJ1-5, with TRBD1 matching 7 bases. Losses at the gene ends were 7 bases for V and 5 bases for J; bases not matched to a gene: 8. The CDR3 is 14 amino acids. Germline V gives CDR1 MNHNS, CDR2 SASEGT. CDR3 sequence: CASNINRGDQPQHF. The CDR3 coding sequence is TGTGCCAGCAACATCAACAGGGGAGATCAGCCCCAGCATTTT.

This rearrangement joins TRBV19 to TRBJ1-2, with D possibly matching TRBD1 (5 bases). The CDR3 is made up of 12 amino acids. V was pared by 7 bases and J by 6 bases, with 12 bases between. Germline V lookup: CDR1 LNHDA, CDR2 SQIVND (reference sequence). CDR3: CASMGGIDGYTF. The CDR3 region has the DNA TGTGCCAGTATGGGGGGAATAGATGGCTACACCTTC.

This chain joins TRBV5-1 and TRBJ2-7, with TRBD1 matching over 9 bases. The germline gives CDR1 SGHRS, CDR2 YFSETQ. The trim removed 7 bases at V and 0 bases at J, leaving 5 bases unmatched. The CDR3 runs 14 residues. This chain's CDR3 is CASPSGQGSYEQYF. CDR3 DNA: TGCGCCAGCCCCTCGGGACAGGGCTCCTACGAGCAGTACTTC.

The chain recombines TRBV7-2 with TRBJ2-7; D gene ambiguous. The CDR3 covers 14 residues. Trimming cost V 2 bases and J 1 base, with 9 bases left between them. The germline V gene has CDR1 SGHTA and CDR2 FQGNSA. The CDR3 coding sequence is TGTGCCAGCAGCTTATATCAGGTATCCTACGAGCAGTACTTC. This encodes CASSLYQVSYEQYF.

The chain is built from TRBV25-1 and TRBJ2-7; 10 nucleotides align to TRBD2. In germline, CDR1 is MGHDK, CDR2 SYGVNS. Trimming at V came to 4 bases and at J to 0 bases, leaving 3 bases not matched to a gene. The CDR3 has 15 amino acids. CDR3 in DNA: TGTGCCAGCAGTGGAGCTAGCGGGAGCTCCTACGAGCAGTACTTC. Its protein is CASSGASGSSYEQYF.

The chain combines TRBV7-2 with TRBJ1-3; D uncertain. The CDR3 covers 15 residues. Deletions cut 5 bases from V and 4 bases from J, with 15 bases between. CDR1 and CDR2 (germline): SGHTA, FQGNSA. The CDR3 region has the DNA TGTGCCAGCAGCAAGATGGAGCTCTCGGGAAACACCATATATTTT. It specifies CASSKMELSGNTIYF.

V is TRBV29-1 and J is TRBJ1-2; D is unresolved. Germline CDR1 SQVTM, CDR2 ANQGSEA. Trimming pared 6 bases from V and 5 bases from J, leaving 13 bases between. The CDR3 length is 12 residues. The CDR3 sequence: CSVLILEYGYTF. Here the CDR3 DNA reads TGCAGCGTGTTAATACTTGAATATGGCTACACCTTC.

This clone appeared once. This chain uses TRBV7-9 with TRBJ1-2; a possible D gene is TRBD1 (5 bases). The germline V gene encodes CDR1 SEHNR and CDR2 FQNEAQ (reference sequence). The V end was cut by 6 bases, the J end by 0 bases, with 17 bases between. The length of the CDR3 is 16 residues. The CDR3 sequence is CASSPPWQGPNYGYTF. In DNA, the CDR3 is TGTGCCAGCAGTCCACCGTGGCAGGGTCCTAACTATGGCTACACCTTC.

The V gene is TRBV5-1, the J gene TRBJ1-2; a weak D match, TRBD1 (6 bases). V was pared by 4 bases and J by 2 bases, with 12 bases between. CDR1 and CDR2 from the germline V gene are SGHRS and YFSETQ. The CDR3 length is 14 residues. CDR3 nucleotide sequence: TGCGCCAGCAGCGTAACAGGGATCAACTATGGCTACACCTTC. Its protein is CASSVTGINYGYTF. Combining the CDR3 with reference TRBV5-1 and TRBJ1-2 gives the whole variable domain KAGVTQTPRYLIKTRGQQVTLSCSPISGHRSVSWYQQTPGQGLQFLFEYFSETQRNKGNFPGRFSGRQFSNSRSEMNVSTLELGDSALYLCASSVTGINYGYTFGSGTRLTVV.

The chain joins TRBV5-1 to TRBJ1-1; D perhaps matches TRBD1 (5 bases). The CDR3 consists of 14 residues. The germline gives CDR1 SGHRS, CDR2 YFSETQ. V was shortened by 0 bases and J by 9 bases, with 15 bases between the two germline ends. The DNA for the CDR3 is TGCGCCAGCAGCTTGGGTGGGGCGGACCATAAAGCTTTCTTT. Protein: CASSLGGADHKAFF.

The V call is TRBV9, the J call TRBJ2-7; 8 nucleotides match TRBD1. Per germline, CDR1 SGDLS and CDR2 YYNGEE. The CDR3 contains 13 residues. V was pared by 0 bases and J by 6 bases, with 2 bases of the junction left unmatched. CDR3 DNA sequence: TGTGCCAGCAGCGTAGTCGACAGGGGCGAGCAGTACTTC. Encoded protein: CASSVVDRGEQYF.

The gene calls are TRBV28 and TRBJ1-2; no reliable D call. V gave up 6 bases and J gave up 8 bases, with 22 bases separating them. Germline V CDR1 and CDR2: MDHEN, SYDVKM. The CDR3 sequence is 15 residues long. CDR3 nucleotides: TGTGCCAGCAGCACCTCAGGACGGACGTCGGGGGGCTACACCTTC. Its protein product is CASSTSGRTSGGYTF.

V usage is TRBV5-1 and J usage is TRBJ1-5; no clear D gene. Trimming took 0 bases from V and 0 from J, leaving 13 bases between them. The CDR3 is made up of 17 amino acids. The germline V gene encodes CDR1 SGHRS and CDR2 YFSETQ. As DNA, the CDR3 is TGCGCCAGCAGCTTGGCGCGGACTGGGTATAGCAATCAGCCCCAGCATTTT. Amino acids: CASSLARTGYSNQPQHF. The full variable domain, its missing parts supplied by reference TRBV5-1 and TRBJ1-5, is KAGVTQTPRYLIKTRGQQVTLSCSPISGHRSVSWYQQTPGQGLQFLFEYFSETQRNKGNFPGRFSGRQFSNSRSEMNVSTLELGDSALYLCASSLARTGYSNQPQHFGDGTRLSIL.

V and J are TRBV5-5 and TRBJ2-7; the D gene is possibly TRBD1 (7 bases). CDR3 size: 16 residues. Germline lookup yields CDR1 SGHKS and CDR2 YYEKEE (reference sequence). The V and J ends lost 2 bases and 3 bases respectively, with 18 bases between them. DNA for the CDR3: TGTGCCAGCAGCTTCGGACAGGCGGGAAGAAGCTACGAGCAGTACTTC. The encoded protein is CASSFGQAGRSYEQYF. The whole variable domain, filled in from reference TRBV5-5 and TRBJ2-7, reads DAGVTQSPTHLIKTRGQQVTLRCSPISGHKSVSWYQQVLGQGPQFIFQYYEKEERGRGNFPDRFSARQFPNYSSELNVNALLLGDSALYLCASSFGQAGRSYEQYFGPGTRLTVT.